These 29 T cell receptor beta chains share one sample of origin, sequenced in a study of shared clonotypes between healthy human individuals. Some clones are missing from TCRdb's copy, which holds only in-frame ones; the method was immunoSEQ multiplex PCR. The sample includes over 950,000 clones, approximately 75% of them seen just once. Sequenced sample: memory CD4+ T cells from PBMCs. The subset denotes: CD45RA-negative fraction. Receptors originate from a man between 18 and 29 years old in good health. Some clones in this sample may be carry-over from other donors' samples.

There are a few counts of this clone. The rearrangement joins TRBV5-1 to TRBJ2-7, with 11 bases matching TRBD2. This CDR3 spans 18 amino acids. Trimming cost V 0 bases and J 0 bases; bases outside gene matches: 8. Germline CDR1 and CDR2: SGHRS and YFSETQ. The CDR3 DNA follows: TGCGCCAGCAGCTTGGCCCCATTAGCGGGAGGGATCTCCTACGAGCAGTACTTC. Translation: CASSLAPLAGGISYEQYF. The entire variable domain, with the rest obtained from reference TRBV5-1 and TRBJ2-7, is as follows: KAGVTQTPRYLIKTRGQQVTLSCSPISGHRSVSWYQQTPGQGLQFLFEYFSETQRNKGNFPGRFSGRQFSNSRSEMNVSTLELGDSALYLCASSLAPLAGGISYEQYFGPGTRLTVT.

The CDR3: CASSLRTSGSLYNEQFF. The CDR3 DNA sequence: TGTGCCAGCAGCTTGAGGACTAGCGGGAGTTTATACAATGAGCAGTTCTTC. The rearrangement uses TRBV5-4 and TRBJ2-1; 13 positions match TRBD2. Germline loops: CDR1 SGHNT, CDR2 YYREEE (reference sequence). This CDR3 has 17 residues. The junction had 5 bases not matched to a gene; V was cut back by 1 base and J by 4 bases. The full variable domain, in which reference TRBV5-4 and TRBJ2-1 provide the parts outside the CDR3, is ETGVTQSPTHLIKTRGQQVTLRCSSQSGHNTVSWYQQALGQGPQFIFQYYREEENGRGNFPPRFSGLQFPNYSSELNVNALELDDSALYLCASSLRTSGSLYNEQFFGPGTRLTVL.

As for this clone: Other DNA variants within this sample encode the same CDR3. The chain joins TRBV6-5 to TRBJ1-3; D is undetermined. The CDR3 extends over 11 amino acids. Germline lookup yields CDR1 MNHEY and CDR2 SVGAGI. V was clipped by 3 bases and J by 5 bases, with 2 bases between them. Here the CDR3 DNA reads TGTGCCAGCAGTTATAGAAACACCATATATTTT. It translates to CASSYRNTIYF.

V and J are TRBV30 and TRBJ1-1; no definite D call. The CDR3 contains 13 residues. Trimming took 2 bases from V and 5 from J, leaving 12 bases between them. Germline-derived CDR1 and CDR2 are GTSNPN and SVGIG (reference sequence). For the CDR3, the DNA is TGTGCCTGGAGTCCCCCCCCTGGGACTGAAGCTTTCTTT. Its protein is CAWSPPPGTEAFF. The full variable domain, its missing parts supplied by reference TRBV30 and TRBJ1-1, is SQTIHQWPATLVQPVGSPLSLECTVEGTSNPNLYWYRQAAGRGLQLLFYSVGIGQISSEVPQNLSASRPQDRQFILSSKKLLLSDSGFYLCAWSPPPGTEAFFGQGTRLTVV.

This rearrangement joins TRBV10-3 to TRBJ1-2, with 8 bases identical to TRBD1. Unmatched junction bases numbered 8, after V lost 8 bases and J lost 6 bases. Looked up from germline, CDR1 is ENHRY and CDR2 is SYGVKD. The CDR3 is 13 amino acids. The CDR3 sequence: CAIGDRHLDGYTF. The CDR3 bases are TGTGCCATCGGGGACAGGCACCTGGATGGCTACACCTTC.

This clone has only a few counts. The chain employs TRBV11-2 and TRBJ2-4; TRBD2 might be the D (6 bases). Trimming took off 0 bases at V and 7 bases at J, with 10 bases between the two ends. There are 14 residues in the CDR3. Germline CDR1 reads SGHAT; CDR2 reads FQNNGV. CDR3 in amino acids: CASSLEFGGNIQYF. Written as DNA, the CDR3 is TGTGCCAGCAGCTTAGAATTTGGGGGGAACATTCAGTACTTC.

This clone appeared many times. The chain links TRBV4-1 to TRBJ2-5; D is perhaps TRBD1 (6 bases). The CDR3 extends over 14 amino acids. Germline lookup yields CDR1 MGHRA and CDR2 YSYEKL. Trimming removed 1 base from V and 2 bases from J, with 8 bases in between. CDR3 loop: CASSQGDTQETQYF. The DNA for the CDR3 is TGCGCCAGCAGCCAAGGGGACACGCAAGAGACCCAGTACTTC.

The chain joins TRBV28 to TRBJ2-7; 8 nucleotides match TRBD2. The trim removed 7 bases at V and 1 base at J, leaving 9 bases unmatched. The CDR3 is made up of 15 amino acids. CDR1 and CDR2 from the germline V gene are MDHEN and SYDVKM. Here the CDR3 DNA reads TGTGCCAGCACCCAAAGCGGGGGCCCATCCTACGAGCAGTACTTC. Its protein is CASTQSGGPSYEQYF.

The J gene is TRBJ2-5, the V gene TRBV7-2; weak D call: TRBD2 (6 bases). Germline V lookup: CDR1 SGHTA, CDR2 FQGNSA. There are 15 residues in the CDR3. The V end lost 1 base, the J end lost 5 bases, and 14 bases lay between the germline ends. The CDR3 region has the DNA TGTGCCAGCAGCTTAGGGTTAGGCGGGGCGGAGACCCAGTACTTC. This encodes CASSLGLGGAETQYF.

This clone occurred once. The chain links TRBV7-2 to TRBJ1-1; possible D gene TRBD1, 6 bases. This CDR3 has 14 amino acids. Deletions cut 5 bases from V and 6 bases from J, with 16 bases between. CDR1 and CDR2 from the germline V gene are SGHTA and FQGNSA. The DNA of the CDR3 is TGTGCCAGCAGCCCAGCCCATAGGGGGGCTGAAGCTTTCTTT. It encodes CASSPAHRGAEAFF. Filled out from reference TRBV7-2 and TRBJ1-1, the complete variable domain reads GAGVSQSPSNKVTEKGKDVELRCDPISGHTALYWYRQSLGQGLEFLIYFQGNSAPDKSGLPSDRFSAERTGGSVSTLTIQRTQQEDSAVYLCASSPAHRGAEAFFGQGTRLTVV.

The J gene is TRBJ2-7, the V gene TRBV7-9, with 9 bases fitting TRBD1. This CDR3 contains 12 residues. Germline assignment: CDR1 SEHNR and CDR2 FQNEAQ (reference sequence). The trim removed 5 bases at V and 5 bases at J, leaving 1 base unmatched. In DNA form, the CDR3 reads TGTGCCAGCAGCAGACAGGGGGACGAGCAGTACTTC. Encoded protein: CASSRQGDEQYF.

The chain uses TRBV7-2 and TRBJ2-7; 10 bases match TRBD1. Germline-derived CDR1 and CDR2 are SGHTA and FQGNSA. The CDR3 has 16 residues. With V trimmed by 5 bases and J by 5 bases, 12 bases remained unmatched. CDR3 coding DNA: TGTGCCAGCAGCCGAAAATCCGGGACAGGGGCGCACGAGCAGTACTTC. Protein product: CASSRKSGTGAHEQYF.

This clone was picked up one time. The chain uses TRBV30 and TRBJ2-5, with unresolved D. Germline CDR1 and CDR2: GTSNPN and SVGIG (reference sequence). This CDR3 is 14 amino acids long. V was clipped by 3 bases and J by 0 bases, with 11 bases between them. The CDR3 DNA sequence: TGTGCCTGGAGACGTGGACCAAACCAAGAGACCCAGTACTTC. This translates into CAWRRGPNQETQYF.

The CDR3 here is CASSPGLAGASSYEQYF. The CDR3 DNA is TGTGCCAGTAGCCCGGGACTAGCGGGAGCGAGCTCCTACGAGCAGTACTTC. The chain joins TRBV19 to TRBJ2-7; 14 nucleotides agree with TRBD2. V lost 6 bases and J lost 0; bases outside the gene matches: 7. The germline gives CDR1 LNHDA, CDR2 SQIVND (reference sequence). The CDR3 totals 17 residues.

The chain is built from TRBV12-5 and TRBJ2-5; 12 bases align to TRBD1. The ends lost 1 base at V and 4 bases at J; junction bases unmatched: 16. CDR1 and CDR2 (germline): LGHNT, FRNRAP. This CDR3 has 20 amino acids. This CDR3 reads CASGLAKENRDRGRGETQYF. The DNA of the CDR3 is TGTGCTAGTGGTTTGGCCAAAGAGAACCGGGACAGGGGGCGCGGAGAGACCCAGTACTTC.

The chain combines TRBV2 with TRBJ1-4; D unclear. The germline V gene has CDR1 SNHLY and CDR2 FYNNEI. The CDR3 has 14 amino acids. V was clipped by 4 bases and J by 5 bases, with 11 bases between them. The CDR3 sequence is CASSGSQVNEKLFF. CDR3 nucleotide sequence: TGTGCCAGCAGTGGGTCGCAGGTCAATGAAAAACTGTTTTTT.

The chain combines TRBV7-9 with TRBJ2-7; D is uncertain. Between the trimmed V and J ends, which lost 5 bases and 2 bases, there was a span of 13 bases. This CDR3 has 14 amino acids. Per germline, CDR1 SEHNR and CDR2 FQNEAQ (reference sequence). The chain's CDR3 is CASSHTPGAYEQYF. The CDR3 nucleotides are TGTGCCAGCAGCCACACCCCTGGAGCCTACGAGCAGTACTTC.

The sample holds many counts of this clone. The chain employs TRBV5-6 and TRBJ2-3; 8 nucleotides align to TRBD2. The trim removed 1 base at V and 6 bases at J, leaving 7 bases unmatched. The germline CDR1 and CDR2 sequences are SGHDT and YYEEEE. This CDR3 region has 15 residues. CDR3 DNA sequence: TGTGCCAGCAGCTTGACGGGAGGGCCGGGGGATACGCAGTATTTT. Translated: CASSLTGGPGDTQYF.

This clone was recorded a few times. Here the CDR3 reads CAISVNGPGSPYEQYF. In DNA form, the CDR3 reads TGTGCCATCAGTGTAAATGGGCCAGGGAGTCCCTACGAGCAGTACTTC. The J gene is TRBJ2-5, the V gene TRBV10-3; D tentatively fits TRBD1 or TRBD2 (5 bases each). The DNA end lines up better with TRBJ2-7; the J call may be wrong. The CDR3 is 16 residues long. Germline V CDR1 and CDR2: ENHRY, SYGVKD.

The chain has TRBV5-1 and TRBJ1-3; D perhaps matches TRBD1 (5 bases). CDR3 length: 16 amino acids. Deletions cut 0 bases from V and 0 bases from J, with 10 bases between. The V gene's germline CDR1 is SGHRS and CDR2 YFSETQ. CDR3 sequence reads: CASSLAGADSGNTIYF. The CDR3 DNA sequence: TGCGCCAGCAGCTTGGCTGGGGCCGACTCTGGAAACACCATATATTTT.

Details on this clone: This likely stems from a read error, as it lies one base from a far larger clone. The sample has other DNA sequences that encode this CDR3 too. J is TRBJ1-1 and V is TRBV29-1; 8 nucleotides line up with TRBD1. Germline V gives CDR1 SQVTM, CDR2 ANQGSEA. The trim removed 2 bases at V and 8 bases at J, leaving 10 bases unmatched. CDR3 length: 14 amino acids. This CDR3 reads CSVEPTGGGTEAFF. CDR3 nucleotides: TGCAGCGTTGAACCTACAGGGGGTGGGACCGAAGCTTTCTTT.

This rearrangement joins TRBV9 to TRBJ2-5; D unclear. Trimming shortened V by 3 bases and J by 5 bases, and 8 bases separated the two germline ends. The CDR3 has 12 amino acids. CDR1 is SGDLS and CDR2 is YYNGEE in the germline V gene. As DNA, the CDR3 is TGTGCCAGCAGCGACAAAGCGGAGACCCAGTACTTC. The encoded protein is CASSDKAETQYF.

This clone was recorded only once. The CDR3 DNA is TGTGCCATCAGGGATTACGGACAGACCAGTAACTATGGCTACACCTTC. Translated: CAIRDYGQTSNYGYTF. The rearrangement joins TRBV10-3 to TRBJ1-2, with D perhaps matching TRBD1 (6 bases). This CDR3 is 16 amino acids long. Germline V gene lookup returns CDR1 ENHRY and CDR2 SYGVKD. V was trimmed by 6 bases and J by 1 base, leaving 18 bases between them.

On this clone itself: A much larger clone lies one base from this, so it may be a read error. The same CDR3 arises from other DNA sequences in this sample as well. This chain joins TRBV5-4 and TRBJ2-7, with D unclear. Trimming cost V 0 bases and J 4 bases, with 2 bases left between them. The CDR3 has 11 amino acids. CDR1 SGHNT and CDR2 YYREEE come from the germline V gene (reference sequence). Here the CDR3 reads CASSLGYEQYF. The DNA of the CDR3 is TGTGCCAGCAGCTTGGGTTACGAGCAGTACTTC.

The chain uses TRBV5-4 and TRBJ1-4; 7 nucleotides line up with TRBD1. The CDR3 has 14 residues. J lost 6 bases, V lost 5 bases, and 7 bases had no gene match. Germline values: CDR1 SGHNT, CDR2 YYREEE (reference sequence). DNA for the CDR3: TGTGCCAGCAGTCCGGGACAGAGACATGAAAAACTGTTTTTT. Translation: CASSPGQRHEKLFF.

The V gene is TRBV21-1, the J gene TRBJ1-2; the table's D call TRBD1 went unverified against the DNA. TRBV21-1 is a pseudogene. The CDR3 extends over 14 amino acids. CDR3 protein: CASSKTGANYGYTF. The CDR3 DNA sequence: TGTGCCAGCAGCAAGACAGGGGCGAACTATGGCTACACCTTC.

The V gene is TRBV7-9, the J gene TRBJ2-1; TRBD1 might be the D (5 bases). The germline V gene has CDR1 SEHNR and CDR2 FQNEAQ (reference sequence). Trimming left V 5 bases short and J 0 bases short, with 14 bases between. This CDR3 contains 16 residues. The CDR3: CASSARGQSSYNEQFF. CDR3 DNA sequence: TGTGCCAGCAGCGCAAGGGGCCAGAGCTCCTACAATGAGCAGTTCTTC.

The chain links TRBV6-1 to TRBJ1-2; no firm D call. Germline V gives CDR1 MNHNS, CDR2 SASEGT. Between the trimmed V and J ends, which lost 3 bases and 0 bases, there was a span of 11 bases. CDR3 size: 15 residues. The CDR3 DNA reads as TGTGCCAGCAGTGATAGAAGAATCTCTAACTATGGCTACACCTTC. It translates to CASSDRRISNYGYTF.

The rearrangement uses TRBV11-2 and TRBJ2-7, with a tentative D call TRBD2 (5 bases). The V end lost 6 bases, the J end lost 4 bases, and 13 bases lay between the germline ends. The CDR3 runs to 13 residues. CDR1 is SGHAT, CDR2 FQNNGV, per germline. Written as DNA, the CDR3 is TGTGCCAGCAGTCATTATCGGGGATACGAGCAGTACTTC. Protein sequence: CASSHYRGYEQYF.